Following are 8 T cell receptor beta chains from one sample sequenced in a study of blood T cell repertoires in COVID-19. Sequencing was performed with immunoSEQ multiplex PCR; in TCRdb, only in-frame clones are kept and a portion is missing. Here the sample spans about 170,000 clones, around 80% being singletons. The specimen was peripheral blood. The source is a woman in her 70s who had recovered from COVID-19.

This chain uses TRBV7-2 with TRBJ1-6; TRBD1 might be the D (5 bases). Germline values: CDR1 SGHTA, CDR2 FQGNSA. V lost 7 bases and J lost 10, with 20 bases in between. The CDR3 sequence is 15 residues long. CDR3 nucleotide sequence: TGTGCCAGCACCCCCTCGTTCGGGGGTGTCTCACCCCTCCACTTT. Protein sequence: CASTPSFGGVSPLHF.

V usage is TRBV7-3 and J usage is TRBJ2-3, with TRBD2 as a possible D gene (5 bases). Germline CDR1 SGHTA, CDR2 FQGTGA. CDR3 length: 16 residues. Trimming pared 2 bases from V and 0 bases from J, leaving 12 bases between. CDR3 residues: CASSLVGVLSTDTQYF. CDR3 coding DNA: TGTGCCAGCAGCTTAGTGGGAGTCCTTAGCACAGATACGCAGTATTTT.

The chain links TRBV11-3 to TRBJ2-2, with TRBD2 as a possible D gene (5 bases). The V and J ends lost 5 bases and 4 bases respectively, with 8 bases between them. CDR1 and CDR2 (germline): SGHNT, YENEEA. This CDR3 comprises 13 residues. CDR3 region: CASSPLATGELFF. The CDR3 DNA sequence: TGTGCCAGCAGCCCCCTAGCCACCGGGGAGCTGTTTTTT.

The chain has TRBV29-1 and TRBJ1-3, with no clear D. CDR1 is SQVTM, CDR2 ANQGSEA, per germline. With 4 bases removed from V and 2 bases from J, the gap between germline ends came to 6 bases. CDR3 length: 12 amino acids. CDR3 sequence: CSVVQPGNTIYF. CDR3 nucleotide sequence: TGCAGCGTTGTACAGCCTGGAAACACCATATATTTT.

This rearrangement joins TRBV27 to TRBJ1-2; 9 bases are shared with TRBD1. Looked up from germline, CDR1 is MNHEY and CDR2 is SMNVEV (reference sequence). The CDR3 is 21 residues long. The junction had 19 bases not matched to a gene; V was cut back by 2 bases and J by 0 bases. The CDR3 DNA reads as TGTGCCAGCAGTTTACTTGGGAGGACTGGGGGGACAGGGAATCCTAACTATGGCTACACCTTC. It codes for CASSLLGRTGGTGNPNYGYTF.

This clone was recorded once. V gene TRBV6-4 combines with J gene TRBJ2-3, with D maybe TRBD1 (5 bases). This CDR3 is built from 12 residues. V lost 4 bases and J lost 4, with 6 bases in between. Germline CDR1 reads MRHNA; CDR2 reads SNTAGT. Here the CDR3 DNA reads TGTGCCAGCAGTGCAGGGCCAGATACGCAGTATTTT. Its protein is CASSAGPDTQYF.

The chain is built from TRBV5-1 and TRBJ2-7, with D perhaps matching TRBD1 (6 bases). Per the germline V gene, CDR1 is SGHRS and CDR2 is YFSETQ. The V and J ends lost 4 bases and 6 bases respectively, with 17 bases between them. CDR3 length: 14 residues. The CDR3 region has the DNA TGCGCCAGCAGCCTGGGGGACATTGCGGCCGAGCAGTACTTC. It translates to CASSLGDIAAEQYF.

This sequence joins TRBV6-5 and TRBJ1-1; possibly TRBD1 for D (6 bases). CDR1 and CDR2 (germline): MNHEY, SVGAGI. Trimming left V 3 bases short and J 4 bases short, with 18 bases between. This CDR3 comprises 16 residues. The CDR3 DNA follows: TGTGCCAGCAGTTATTCGGCAGGGGAGTGGATCACTGAAGCTTTCTTT. It translates to CASSYSAGEWITEAFF.